A single sample is the source of the 18 T cell receptor beta chains below, sequenced in a study of blood T cell repertoires in COVID-19. Method: immunoSEQ multiplex PCR; TCRdb's copy keeps in-frame clones and lacks some. The sample holds fewer than 450,000 clones; 80% to 95% are singletons and the top ten take about 0.57%. Material for sequencing was PBMCs or T cells enriched from blood (not recorded which). The origin of the receptors is a man aged 18 to 30 who had recovered from COVID-19.

The chain joins TRBV5-1 to TRBJ1-5; D might be TRBD1 (6 bases). The germline V gene has CDR1 SGHRS and CDR2 YFSETQ. There are 14 residues in the CDR3. V was pared by 0 bases and J by 7 bases, with 11 bases between. In DNA form, the CDR3 reads TGCGCCAGCAGCTTGGCAGGGGATAGCCAGCCCCAGCATTTT. It encodes CASSLAGDSQPQHF.

CDR3 loop: CASSPPGTGDGELFF. CDR3 coding DNA: TGCGCCAGCAGCCCTCCCGGGACAGGGGACGGGGAGCTGTTTTTT. The J gene is TRBJ2-2, the V gene TRBV5-1; 10 positions agree with TRBD1. The germline CDR1 and CDR2 sequences are SGHRS and YFSETQ. The CDR3 is 15 amino acids. With V trimmed by 4 bases and J by 7 bases, 7 bases remained unmatched.

The rearrangement links TRBV7-8 to TRBJ1-4; D is perhaps TRBD1 (6 bases). V lost 5 bases and J lost 10, with 17 bases in between. The CDR3 loop spans 14 amino acids. Germline V gene lookup returns CDR1 SGHVS and CDR2 FQNEAQ. The CDR3: CASSERTVGGKLFF. The CDR3 nucleotides are TGTGCCAGCAGCGAGAGGACAGTAGGCGGAAAACTGTTTTTT.

V gene TRBV5-1 combines with J gene TRBJ1-2; weak D call: TRBD1 (5 bases). Germline assignment: CDR1 SGHRS and CDR2 YFSETQ. With 2 bases removed from V and 1 base from J, the gap between germline ends came to 12 bases. This CDR3 is built from 15 residues. CDR3 in DNA: TGCGCCAGCAGCTTAGAAAATCAGGGTAACTATGGCTACACCTTC. Amino acids: CASSLENQGNYGYTF.

The rearrangement joins TRBV5-6 to TRBJ1-1; D possibly corresponds to TRBD1 (5 bases). CDR1 is SGHDT, CDR2 YYEEEE, per germline. The germline V and J ends were trimmed by 2 bases and 1 base, with 9 bases remaining between them. This CDR3 is 14 amino acids long. The CDR3 region has the DNA TGTGCCAGCAGCTTCGGAACAGGGAACACTGAAGCTTTCTTT. This sequence encodes CASSFGTGNTEAFF.

The chain combines TRBV7-8 with TRBJ2-7; 7 bases map to TRBD2. Germline trimming cut 7 bases from V and 5 bases from J; bases unmatched to any gene: 14. The CDR3 length is 15 residues. Germline V CDR1 and CDR2: SGHVS, FQNEAQ. The DNA of the CDR3 is TGTGCCAGCAACAACCGGGGAGGGCTCGGGGACGAGCAGTACTTC. Translation: CASNNRGGLGDEQYF. Based on the CDR3 plus reference TRBV7-8 and TRBJ2-7, the full variable domain is GAGVSQSPRYKVAKRGQDVALRCDPISGHVSLFWYQQALGQGPEFLTYFQNEAQLDKSGLPSDRFFAERPEGSVSTLKIQRTQQEDSAVYLCASNNRGGLGDEQYFGPGTRLTVT.

The chain joins TRBV6-5 to TRBJ1-3, with D maybe TRBD1 (6 bases). The CDR3 loop spans 16 amino acids. Per germline, CDR1 MNHEY and CDR2 SVGAGI. Deletions cut 4 bases from V and 0 bases from J, with 13 bases between. The CDR3 DNA is TGTGCCAGCAGTTTACAGGGTCCCTCCTCTGGAAACACCATATATTTT. This gives the protein CASSLQGPSSGNTIYF.

V gene TRBV11-3 combines with J gene TRBJ2-3, with 10 bases fitting TRBD1. The germline V gene has CDR1 SGHNT and CDR2 YENEEA. Losses at the gene ends were 5 bases for V and 4 bases for J; bases not matched to a gene: 3. There are 14 residues in the CDR3. CDR3 sequence: CASSSGQGADTQYF. The CDR3 DNA is TGTGCCAGCAGCAGTGGACAGGGGGCAGATACGCAGTATTTT.

The chain uses TRBV9 and TRBJ2-7; D is possibly TRBD2 (5 bases). The V gene lost 0 bases and the J gene lost 7 bases, with 11 bases spanning the gap. Germline V gives CDR1 SGDLS, CDR2 YYNGEE. The CDR3 length is 13 residues. This CDR3 reads CASSVATTGEQYF. The CDR3 DNA reads TGTGCCAGCAGCGTAGCCACCACGGGAGAGCAGTACTTC. Supplemented by reference TRBV9 and TRBJ2-7, the full variable domain reads DSGVTQTPKHLITATGQRVTLRCSPRSGDLSVYWYQQSLDQGLQFLIQYYNGEERAKGNILERFSAQQFPDLHSELNLSSLELGDSALYFCASSVATTGEQYFGPGTRLTVT.

The V call is TRBV6-5, the J call TRBJ1-5, with D unresolved. V was shortened by 4 bases and J by 10 bases, with 14 bases between the two germline ends. The CDR3 length is 13 residues. The germline V gene has CDR1 MNHEY and CDR2 SVGAGI. CDR3 coding DNA: TGTGCCAGCAGTTCGAGGACGGACTCACCCCAGCATTTT. Amino acid sequence: CASSSRTDSPQHF.

The chain employs TRBV2 and TRBJ1-6; 10 bases are shared with TRBD1. The CDR3 covers 17 residues. V trimming: 6 bases; J trimming: 7 bases; junction bases outside the gene matches: 12. Germline values: CDR1 SNHLY, CDR2 FYNNEI. The chain's CDR3 is CASRAGTGAPYNSPLHF. The CDR3 nucleotides are TGTGCCAGCAGGGCCGGGACAGGGGCCCCGTACAATTCACCCCTCCACTTT.

This chain links TRBV29-1 with TRBJ2-3; 9 bases are a match to TRBD2. V shed 8 bases and J 4 bases; nucleotides not matched to a gene: 7. The germline CDR1 and CDR2 sequences are SQVTM and ANQGSEA. CDR3 length equals 13 residues. In DNA form, the CDR3 reads TGCAGCATTAGCGGGAGCGGGGCAGATACGCAGTATTTT. It codes for CSISGSGADTQYF.

This clone appeared a few times. The chain has TRBV5-6 and TRBJ1-2; 7 bases are a match to TRBD1. Germline CDR1 and CDR2: SGHDT and YYEEEE. The CDR3 contains 14 residues. V gave up 4 bases and J gave up 8 bases; unmatched junction bases: 11. In nucleotides, the CDR3 is TGTGCCAGCAGCGGAACGACAGGGTCGGGAGGCTACACCTTC. Translation: CASSGTTGSGGYTF.

The chain couples TRBV5-1 to TRBJ2-3; 9 nucleotides match TRBD1. CDR1 and CDR2 (germline): SGHRS, YFSETQ. J gave up 6 bases and V 3 bases, and 8 bases lay outside the gene matches. The CDR3 consists of 15 residues. The CDR3 is CASSSETGGWDTQYF. CDR3 nucleotide sequence: TGCGCCAGCAGCTCCGAGACAGGGGGATGGGATACGCAGTATTTT.

This chain joins TRBV15 and TRBJ2-3; D possibly corresponds to TRBD2 (6 bases). The V and J ends lost 1 base and 4 bases respectively, with 6 bases between them. This CDR3 has 13 amino acids. Germline CDR1 LNHNV, CDR2 YYDKDF (reference sequence). CDR3 sequence reads: CATSRGGADTQYF. CDR3 sequence (DNA): TGTGCCACCAGCAGAGGGGGGGCAGATACGCAGTATTTT.

Comments on this clone: Other DNA variants within this sample encode the same CDR3. The chain links TRBV19 to TRBJ1-1; perhaps TRBD1 as D (5 bases). Germline CDR1 and CDR2: LNHDA and SQIVND (reference sequence). V dropped 5 bases and J dropped 8 bases, with 9 bases sitting between them. The CDR3 runs 11 residues. CDR3 coding DNA: TGTGCCAGTAGTCAACGGACAGAAGCTTTCTTT. It yields the protein CASSQRTEAFF.

The rearrangement links TRBV3-1 (or the pseudogene TRBV3-2) to TRBJ1-3; perhaps TRBD1 as D (5 bases). Germline-derived CDR1 and CDR2 are LGHDT and YNNKEL (reference sequence). V gave up 3 bases and J gave up 6 bases, with 12 bases separating them. The CDR3 runs 14 residues. The DNA of the CDR3 is TGTGCCAGCAGCCAGAGTGGGGCCGAAAACACCATATATTTT. Translated: CASSQSGAENTIYF.

This sequence joins TRBV27 and TRBJ1-1, with D unclear. The germline gives CDR1 MNHEY, CDR2 SMNVEV (reference sequence). CDR3 length equals 13 residues. V shed 5 bases and J shed 0 bases, with 7 bases lying between them. The CDR3 here is CASSRYLNTEAFF. CDR3 in DNA: TGTGCCAGCAGTCGTTATCTGAACACTGAAGCTTTCTTT.